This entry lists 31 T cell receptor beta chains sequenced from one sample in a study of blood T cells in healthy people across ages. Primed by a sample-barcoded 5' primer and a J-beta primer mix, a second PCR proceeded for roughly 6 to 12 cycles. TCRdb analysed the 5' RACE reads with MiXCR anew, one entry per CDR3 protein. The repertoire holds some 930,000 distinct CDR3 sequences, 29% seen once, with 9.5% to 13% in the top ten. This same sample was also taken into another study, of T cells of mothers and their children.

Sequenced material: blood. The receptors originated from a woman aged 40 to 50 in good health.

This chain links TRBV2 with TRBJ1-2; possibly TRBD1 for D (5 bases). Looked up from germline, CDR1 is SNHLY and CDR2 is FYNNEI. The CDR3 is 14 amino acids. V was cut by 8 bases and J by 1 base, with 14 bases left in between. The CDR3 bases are TGTGCCAGCCCCGAGCGACAGCGTAACTATGGCTACACCTTC. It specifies CASPERQRNYGYTF.

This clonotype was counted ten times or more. The DNA for the CDR3 is TGTGCCAGCTCACCTAATCGGGGGGATGATGAGCAGTTCTTC. Protein: CASSPNRGDDEQFF. The chain uses TRBV18 and TRBJ2-1, with 7 bases identical to TRBD2. The CDR3 runs 14 residues. With V trimmed by 3 bases and J by 8 bases, 7 bases remained unmatched. The V gene's germline CDR1 is KGHSH and CDR2 LQKENI.

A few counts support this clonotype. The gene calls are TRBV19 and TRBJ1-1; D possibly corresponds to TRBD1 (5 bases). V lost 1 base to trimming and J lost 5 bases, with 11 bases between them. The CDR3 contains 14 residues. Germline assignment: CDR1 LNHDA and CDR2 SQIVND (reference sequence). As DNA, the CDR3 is TGTGCCAGTAGTATAGTCGGGGGAGGAACTGAAGCTTTCTTT. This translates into CASSIVGGGTEAFF.

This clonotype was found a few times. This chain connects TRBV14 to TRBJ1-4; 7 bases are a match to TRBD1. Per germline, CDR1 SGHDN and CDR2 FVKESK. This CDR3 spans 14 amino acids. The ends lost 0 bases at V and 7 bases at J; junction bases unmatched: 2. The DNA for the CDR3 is TGTGCCAGCAGCCAAGATACAGGGGTTGAAAAACTGTTTTTT. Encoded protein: CASSQDTGVEKLFF.

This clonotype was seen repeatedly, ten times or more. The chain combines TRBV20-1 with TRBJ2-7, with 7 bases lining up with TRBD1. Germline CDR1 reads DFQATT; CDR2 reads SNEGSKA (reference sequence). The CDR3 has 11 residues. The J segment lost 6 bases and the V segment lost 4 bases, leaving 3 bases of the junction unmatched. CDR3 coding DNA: TGCAGTGCTACCGACAGGGCCGAGCAGTACTTC. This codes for CSATDRAEQYF.

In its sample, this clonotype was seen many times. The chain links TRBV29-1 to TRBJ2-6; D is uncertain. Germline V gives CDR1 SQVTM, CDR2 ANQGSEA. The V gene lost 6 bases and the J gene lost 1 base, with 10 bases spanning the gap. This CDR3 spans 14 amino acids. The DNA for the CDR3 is TGCAGCGTGACCGATTTTTCTGGGGCCAACGTCCTGACTTTC. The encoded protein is CSVTDFSGANVLTF.

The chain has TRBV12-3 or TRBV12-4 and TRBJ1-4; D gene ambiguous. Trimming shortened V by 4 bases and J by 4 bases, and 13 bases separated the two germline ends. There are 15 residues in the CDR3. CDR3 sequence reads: CASSSRTGFNEKLFF. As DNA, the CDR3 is TGTGCCAGCAGTTCGCGGACGGGTTTTAATGAAAAACTGTTTTTT.

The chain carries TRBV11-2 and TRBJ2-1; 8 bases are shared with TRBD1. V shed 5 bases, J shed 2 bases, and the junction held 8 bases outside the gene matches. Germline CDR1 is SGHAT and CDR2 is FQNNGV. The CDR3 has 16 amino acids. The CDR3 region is CASSRRTGMTYNEQFF. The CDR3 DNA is TGTGCCAGCAGCAGACGGACAGGGATGACCTACAATGAGCAGTTCTTC.

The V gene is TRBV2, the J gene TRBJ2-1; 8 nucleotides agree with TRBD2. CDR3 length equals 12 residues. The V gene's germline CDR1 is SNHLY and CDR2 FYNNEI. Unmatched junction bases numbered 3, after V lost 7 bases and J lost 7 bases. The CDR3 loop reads CASTGGGNEQFF. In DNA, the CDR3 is TGTGCCAGCACGGGAGGGGGGAATGAGCAGTTCTTC.

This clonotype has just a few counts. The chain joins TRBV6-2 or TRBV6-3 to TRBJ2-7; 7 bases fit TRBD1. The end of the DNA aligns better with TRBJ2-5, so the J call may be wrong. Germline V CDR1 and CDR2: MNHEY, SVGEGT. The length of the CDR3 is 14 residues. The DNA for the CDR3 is TGTGCCAGCAAACACGGGACAGTCTTTCAGACCCAGTACTTC. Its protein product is CASKHGTVFQTQYF.

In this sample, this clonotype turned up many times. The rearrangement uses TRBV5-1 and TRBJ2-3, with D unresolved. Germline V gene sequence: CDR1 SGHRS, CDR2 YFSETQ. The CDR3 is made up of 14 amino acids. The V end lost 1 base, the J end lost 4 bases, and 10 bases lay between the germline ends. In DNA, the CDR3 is TGCGCCAGCAGCTTGTCGGTCGCCCCAGATACGCAGTATTTT. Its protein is CASSLSVAPDTQYF.

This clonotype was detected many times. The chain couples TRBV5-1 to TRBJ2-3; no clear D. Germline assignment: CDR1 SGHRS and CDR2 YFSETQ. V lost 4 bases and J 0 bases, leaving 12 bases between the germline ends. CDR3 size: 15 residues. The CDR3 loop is CASSESGFSTDTQYF. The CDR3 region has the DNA TGCGCCAGCAGCGAGTCTGGGTTTAGCACAGATACGCAGTATTTT.

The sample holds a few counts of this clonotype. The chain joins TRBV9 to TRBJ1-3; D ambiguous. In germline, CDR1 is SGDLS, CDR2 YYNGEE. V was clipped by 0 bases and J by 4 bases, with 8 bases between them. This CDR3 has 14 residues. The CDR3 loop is CASSVAGHGNTIYF. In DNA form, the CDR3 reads TGTGCCAGCAGCGTAGCTGGGCACGGAAACACCATATATTTT.

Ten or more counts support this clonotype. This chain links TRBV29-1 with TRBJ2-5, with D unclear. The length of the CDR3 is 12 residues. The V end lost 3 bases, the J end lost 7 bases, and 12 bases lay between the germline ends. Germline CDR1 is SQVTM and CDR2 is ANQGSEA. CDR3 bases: TGCAGCGTTGATGGTAGCCTGGGGACCCAGTACTTC. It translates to CSVDGSLGTQYF.

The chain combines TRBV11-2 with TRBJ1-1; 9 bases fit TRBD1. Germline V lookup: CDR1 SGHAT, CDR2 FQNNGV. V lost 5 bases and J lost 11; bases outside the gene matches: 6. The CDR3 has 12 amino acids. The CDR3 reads CASSQTGGLAFF. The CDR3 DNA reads TGTGCCAGCAGCCAGACAGGGGGGCTGGCTTTCTTT.

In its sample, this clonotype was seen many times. The CDR3 DNA reads as TGTGCCAGCAGTATATCGACTCTCCTGGACGAGCAGTACTTC. Translated: CASSISTLLDEQYF. The V gene is TRBV5-6, the J gene TRBJ2-7; no clear D gene. The germline gives CDR1 SGHDT, CDR2 YYEEEE. V was shortened by 5 bases and J by 5 bases, with 17 bases between the two germline ends. The CDR3 has 14 residues.

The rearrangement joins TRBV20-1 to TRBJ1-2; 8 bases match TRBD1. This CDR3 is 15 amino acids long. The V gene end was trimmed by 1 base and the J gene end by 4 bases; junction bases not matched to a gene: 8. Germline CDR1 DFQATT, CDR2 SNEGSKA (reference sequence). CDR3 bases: TGCAGTGCTAGAGGCCGGGACAGGAGCTTCTATGGCTACACCTTC. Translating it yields CSARGRDRSFYGYTF.

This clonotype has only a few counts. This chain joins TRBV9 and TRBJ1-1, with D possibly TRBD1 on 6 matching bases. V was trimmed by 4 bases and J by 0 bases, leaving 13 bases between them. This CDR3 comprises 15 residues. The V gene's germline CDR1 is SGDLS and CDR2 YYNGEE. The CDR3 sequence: CASSPRTDMNTEAFF. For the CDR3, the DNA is TGTGCCAGCAGCCCCAGGACAGACATGAACACTGAAGCTTTCTTT.

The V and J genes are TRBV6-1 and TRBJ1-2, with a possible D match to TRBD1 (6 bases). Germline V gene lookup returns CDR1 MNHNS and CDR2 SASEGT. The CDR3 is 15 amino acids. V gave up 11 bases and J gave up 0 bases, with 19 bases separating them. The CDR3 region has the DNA TGTGCCGTCAGACAGGCCTCGTCCTCTAACTATGGCTACACCTTC. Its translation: CAVRQASSSNYGYTF.

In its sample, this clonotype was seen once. The CDR3 region has the DNA TGTGCCAGCAGCTTAGGACCTGCACTAGCGGGGAGCTCCTACGAGCAGTACTTC. Protein: CASSLGPALAGSSYEQYF. The rearrangement uses TRBV7-9 and TRBJ2-7, with TRBD2 matching over 10 bases. V lost 1 base to trimming and J lost 0 bases; unmatched junction nucleotides: 9. The CDR3 covers 18 residues. Germline V gene sequence: CDR1 SEHNR, CDR2 FQNEAQ (reference sequence).

The CDR3: CASSPLGTSYEQYF. DNA of the CDR3: TGTGCCAGCAGCCCTTTGGGCACTTCCTACGAGCAGTACTTC. The V gene is TRBV6-5, the J gene TRBJ2-7; D unclear. The V end lost 6 bases, the J end lost 1 base, and 13 bases lay between the germline ends. Germline CDR1 and CDR2: MNHEY and SVGAGI. The CDR3 length is 14 residues.

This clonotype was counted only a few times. The CDR3 region is CASTIYGARGDLDTQYF. CDR3 bases: TGTGCCAGCACCATTTATGGGGCTCGAGGGGATCTGGATACGCAGTATTTT. The chain joins TRBV28 to TRBJ2-3; D may match TRBD1 or TRBD2 (5 bases each). V was clipped by 7 bases and J by 6 bases, with 26 bases between them. The CDR3 spans 17 residues. Germline CDR1 and CDR2: MDHEN and SYDVKM.

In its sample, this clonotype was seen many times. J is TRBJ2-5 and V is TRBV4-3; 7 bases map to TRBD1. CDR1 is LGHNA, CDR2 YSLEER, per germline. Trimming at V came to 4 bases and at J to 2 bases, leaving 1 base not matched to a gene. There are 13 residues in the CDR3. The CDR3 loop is CASSRGQQETQYF. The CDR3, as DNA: TGCGCCAGCAGCCGGGGACAGCAAGAGACCCAGTACTTC.

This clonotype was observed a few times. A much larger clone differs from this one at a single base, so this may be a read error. CDR3 sequence reads: CASKQLASPSYNEQYF. As DNA, the CDR3 is TGTGCCAGCAAACAACTAGCTTCTCCCTCCTACAATGAGCAGTACTTC. The rearrangement joins TRBV6-2 or TRBV6-3 to TRBJ2-1; possibly TRBD2 for D (6 bases). With the DNA end fitting TRBJ2-7 better, the J assignment may be wrong. CDR1 and CDR2 from the germline V gene are MNHEY and SVGEGT. CDR3 size: 16 residues.

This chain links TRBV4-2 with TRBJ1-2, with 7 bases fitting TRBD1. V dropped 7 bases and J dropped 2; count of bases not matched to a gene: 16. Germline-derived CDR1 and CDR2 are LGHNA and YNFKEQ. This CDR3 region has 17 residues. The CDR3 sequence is CASIPLTLTGFNYGYTF. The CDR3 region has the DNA TGTGCCAGCATCCCTCTAACCTTGACAGGGTTCAACTATGGCTACACCTTC.

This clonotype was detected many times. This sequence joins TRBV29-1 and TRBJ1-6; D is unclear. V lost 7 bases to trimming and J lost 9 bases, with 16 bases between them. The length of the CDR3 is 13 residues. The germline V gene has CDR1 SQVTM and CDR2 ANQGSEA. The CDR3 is CSASRTAGSPLHF. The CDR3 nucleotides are TGCAGCGCCAGCCGGACGGCCGGTTCACCCCTCCACTTT.

CDR3 region: CASSGDTAYGYTF. CDR3 nucleotide sequence: TGTGCCAGCAGTGGAGATACGGCGTATGGCTACACCTTC. The rearrangement uses TRBV25-1 and TRBJ1-2; D not certain. The germline CDR1 and CDR2 sequences are MGHDK and SYGVNS. Trimming removed 4 bases from V and 5 bases from J, with 11 bases in between. This CDR3 is built from 13 residues.

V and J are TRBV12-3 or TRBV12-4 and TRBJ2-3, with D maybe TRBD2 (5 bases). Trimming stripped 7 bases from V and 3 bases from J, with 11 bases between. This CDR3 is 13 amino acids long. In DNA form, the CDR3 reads TGTGCCAGCAAGGACGGGGTTACAGATACGCAGTATTTT. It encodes CASKDGVTDTQYF.

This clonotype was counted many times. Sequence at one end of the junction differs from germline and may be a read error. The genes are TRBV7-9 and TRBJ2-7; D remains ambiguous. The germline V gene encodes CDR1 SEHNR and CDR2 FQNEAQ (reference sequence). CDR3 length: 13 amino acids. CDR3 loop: CASSLGLYYEQYF. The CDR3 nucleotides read TGCGCCAGCAGCTTAGGGCTCTACTACGAGCAGTACTTC.

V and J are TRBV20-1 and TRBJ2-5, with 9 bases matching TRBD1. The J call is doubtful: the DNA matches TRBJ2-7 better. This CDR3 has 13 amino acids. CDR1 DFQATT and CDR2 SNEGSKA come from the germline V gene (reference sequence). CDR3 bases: TGCAGTGCGGTTAGGACAGGGGTTGGCGAGCAGTACTTC. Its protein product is CSAVRTGVGEQYF.

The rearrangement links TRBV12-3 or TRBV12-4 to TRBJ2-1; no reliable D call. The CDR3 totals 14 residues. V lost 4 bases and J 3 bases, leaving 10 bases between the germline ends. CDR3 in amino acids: CASSWKQGYNEQFF. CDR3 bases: TGTGCCAGCAGTTGGAAGCAAGGCTACAATGAGCAGTTCTTC.